The 16 T cell receptor beta chains given below trace back to one sample, sequenced in a study of blood T cell repertoires in COVID-19. Profiling relied on immunoSEQ multiplex PCR, and the TCRdb table lists in-frame clones only, not all of them. The sample holds 300,000 to 350,000 clones; approximately 89% are singletons and the top ten take about 5%. Sequencing was performed on PBMCs or T cells enriched from blood (not recorded which). The receptors derive from a young man who had recovered from COVID-19.

The chain links TRBV9 to TRBJ2-5; the match to TRBD1 covers 7 bases. Germline assignment: CDR1 SGDLS and CDR2 YYNGEE. V shed 2 bases, J shed 2 bases, and the junction held 12 bases outside the gene matches. The CDR3 spans 17 residues. CDR3 coding DNA: TGTGCCAGCAGCGTTTCCGGTTCACAGGGGCCTCAAGAGACCCAGTACTTC. This translates into CASSVSGSQGPQETQYF.

The chain combines TRBV3-1 (or the pseudogene TRBV3-2) with TRBJ1-3; no firm D call. The CDR3 contains 16 residues. The germline V and J ends were trimmed by 1 base and 3 bases, with 13 bases remaining between them. CDR1 LGHDT and CDR2 YNNKEL come from the germline V gene (reference sequence). In DNA, the CDR3 is TGTGCCAGCAGCCAAGCTGGAGTGAGCCTTGGAAACACCATATATTTT. Amino acids: CASSQAGVSLGNTIYF.

The J gene is TRBJ2-4, the V gene TRBV7-9; D possibly corresponds to TRBD2 (5 bases). CDR1 SEHNR and CDR2 FQNEAQ come from the germline V gene (reference sequence). The CDR3 loop spans 16 amino acids. V lost 1 base, J lost 3 bases, and 13 bases lay in between. DNA of the CDR3: TGTGCCAGCAGCTTAGGGTCCCTAGCTATCAAAAACATTCAGTACTTC. Translated, it gives CASSLGSLAIKNIQYF.

The genes are TRBV7-2 and TRBJ1-5; no clear D. The CDR3 contains 14 residues. Germline values: CDR1 SGHTA, CDR2 FQGNSA. The V end lost 1 base, the J end lost 0 bases, and 4 bases lay between the germline ends. CDR3 sequence (DNA): TGTGCCAGCAGCTTAGACAGTAGCAATCAGCCCCAGCATTTT. Its protein is CASSLDSSNQPQHF.

The chain is built from TRBV5-4 and TRBJ1-6, with TRBD1 identical over 8 bases. Trimming cost V 4 bases and J 9 bases; bases outside gene matches: 9. The CDR3 spans 15 residues. Germline CDR1 SGHNT, CDR2 YYREEE (reference sequence). This CDR3 is CASSPTGQGLSPLHF. The CDR3 bases are TGTGCCAGCAGCCCCACCGGACAGGGTCTTTCACCCCTCCACTTT.

The chain combines TRBV7-8 with TRBJ1-6; no firm D call. Germline V gene sequence: CDR1 SGHVS, CDR2 FQNEAQ. V gave up 5 bases and J gave up 8 bases, with 10 bases separating them. This CDR3 region has 13 residues. The CDR3 reads CASSARWDSPLHF. The DNA for the CDR3 is TGTGCCAGCAGCGCGCGGTGGGATTCACCCCTCCACTTT.

The gene calls are TRBV3-1 (or the pseudogene TRBV3-2) and TRBJ2-7; 8 nucleotides align to TRBD2. The V segment lost 4 bases and the J segment 2 bases; nucleotides outside the gene matches: 7. Looked up from germline, CDR1 is LGHDT and CDR2 is YNNKEL (reference sequence). This CDR3 spans 15 amino acids. The chain's CDR3 is CASSRSGGWPYEQYF. The DNA for the CDR3 is TGTGCCAGCAGCCGAAGCGGGGGATGGCCCTACGAGCAGTACTTC.

The chain recombines TRBV28 with TRBJ1-3; D is perhaps TRBD1 (5 bases). Trimming took off 6 bases at V and 3 bases at J, with 12 bases between the two ends. In germline, CDR1 is MDHEN, CDR2 SYDVKM. The CDR3 has 14 residues. CDR3 residues: CASRKGVYGNTIYF. The CDR3 DNA follows: TGTGCCAGCAGAAAAGGGGTGTATGGAAACACCATATATTTT.

This chain uses TRBV5-1 with TRBJ2-2, with 9 bases aligning to TRBD1. CDR1 is SGHRS, CDR2 YFSETQ, per germline. The V and J ends lost 0 bases and 1 base, in that order; junction bases with no gene match: 4. CDR3 length: 17 amino acids. For the CDR3, the DNA is TGCGCCAGCAGCTTGGACAACAGGGGGCGGAACACCGGGGAGCTGTTTTTT. Translated: CASSLDNRGRNTGELFF.

CDR3 protein: CASSQRLAKAYNEQFF. Written as DNA, the CDR3 is TGCGCCAGCAGCCAAAGACTAGCGAAGGCCTACAATGAGCAGTTCTTC. The V gene is TRBV4-1, the J gene TRBJ2-1; 8 nucleotides agree with TRBD2. The CDR3 is 16 residues long. Germline V gene sequence: CDR1 MGHRA, CDR2 YSYEKL. After removal of 2 bases from V and 2 bases from J, the junction contained 5 bases not matched to a gene.

The chain recombines TRBV19 with TRBJ1-5; 7 bases agree with TRBD1. Germline V gene sequence: CDR1 LNHDA, CDR2 SQIVND (reference sequence). J lost 1 base, V lost 7 bases, and 16 bases had no gene match. The CDR3 has 18 amino acids. CDR3 in DNA: TGTGCCAGTACCCATAGGGGACAGACCTTTCCCAGCAATCAGCCCCAGCATTTT. Its protein is CASTHRGQTFPSNQPQHF.

V usage is TRBV14 and J usage is TRBJ2-5, with TRBD1 matching 9 bases. V shed 4 bases, J shed 4 bases, and the junction held 4 bases outside the gene matches. Germline lookup yields CDR1 SGHDN and CDR2 FVKESK. The CDR3 is 14 residues long. CDR3: CASSLTGGAETQYF. The CDR3 coding sequence is TGTGCCAGCAGCCTAACAGGGGGCGCAGAGACCCAGTACTTC. Based on the CDR3 plus reference TRBV14 and TRBJ2-5, the full variable domain is EAGVTQFPSHSVIEKGQTVTLRCDPISGHDNLYWYRRVMGKEIKFLLHFVKESKQDESGMPNNRFLAERTGGTYSTLKVQPAELEDSGVYFCASSLTGGAETQYFGPGTRLLVL.

This clone was seen only once. The V gene is TRBV7-3, the J gene TRBJ2-3; the match to TRBD2 covers 11 bases. The CDR3 spans 16 residues. The germline V gene encodes CDR1 SGHTA and CDR2 FQGTGA. J was trimmed by 2 bases and V by 4 bases; bases with no gene match: 5. This chain's CDR3 is CASSSGLAGTTDTQYF. DNA of the CDR3: TGTGCCAGCAGCTCCGGACTAGCGGGCACCACAGATACGCAGTATTTT.

This clone was seen just once. This sequence joins TRBV28 and TRBJ2-7, with TRBD1 matching 7 bases. CDR3 size: 15 residues. V lost 7 bases, J lost 7 bases, and 16 bases stayed unmatched. CDR1 and CDR2 from the germline V gene are MDHEN and SYDVKM. The CDR3 DNA reads TGTGCCAGCAACCCTGGACAGGTAATTTTCGGAGAGCAGTACTTC. Translated, it gives CASNPGQVIFGEQYF.

The genes are TRBV28 and TRBJ1-4, with D possibly TRBD1 on 5 matching bases. This CDR3 has 16 residues. Trimming stripped 2 bases from V and 0 bases from J, with 10 bases between. Germline V lookup: CDR1 MDHEN, CDR2 SYDVKM. The CDR3 region has the DNA TGTGCCAGCAGTTTAGGAGGGGAAGCAACTAATGAAAAACTGTTTTTT. Residues: CASSLGGEATNEKLFF. Drawing the rest from reference TRBV28 and TRBJ1-4, the complete variable domain is DVKVTQSSRYLVKRTGEKVFLECVQDMDHENMFWYRQDPGLGLRLIYFSYDVKMKEKGDIPEGYSVSREKKERFSLILESASTNQTSMYLCASSLGGEATNEKLFFGSGTQLSVL.

V usage is TRBV9 and J usage is TRBJ1-1; 8 bases map to TRBD1. CDR3 size: 16 residues. V was pared by 0 bases and J by 4 bases, with 8 bases of the junction left unmatched. Germline-derived CDR1 and CDR2 are SGDLS and YYNGEE. The CDR3 here is CASSVGSTGGITEAFF. For the CDR3, the DNA is TGTGCCAGCAGCGTAGGAAGTACAGGGGGAATCACTGAAGCTTTCTTT.